The T cell receptor beta chain under discussion was sequenced for a study of blood T cells in healthy people across ages. CDR1 is SQVTM, CDR2 ANQGSEA, per germline. The CDR3 has 13 residues. A note on this clonotype: At one end, the junction sequence differs from germline, possibly due to a read error.

Next came a second PCR, run for about 7 to 12 cycles, which used a sample-barcoded 5' primer along with a J-beta primer mix. TCRdb fed the 5' RACE reads into MiXCR, producing one record per CDR3 protein. The sample has some 1.6 million distinct CDR3 sequences, almost 35% seen once. The receptor's source is a woman in her twenties or thirties in good health. The J gene is TRBJ1-1, the V gene TRBV29-1, with 8 positions matching TRBD1. Sample: blood. The CDR3 protein is CSVGDRRNIEAFF. Written as DNA, the CDR3 is TGCAGCGTTGGGGACAGGAGGAACATTGAAGCTTTCTTT.